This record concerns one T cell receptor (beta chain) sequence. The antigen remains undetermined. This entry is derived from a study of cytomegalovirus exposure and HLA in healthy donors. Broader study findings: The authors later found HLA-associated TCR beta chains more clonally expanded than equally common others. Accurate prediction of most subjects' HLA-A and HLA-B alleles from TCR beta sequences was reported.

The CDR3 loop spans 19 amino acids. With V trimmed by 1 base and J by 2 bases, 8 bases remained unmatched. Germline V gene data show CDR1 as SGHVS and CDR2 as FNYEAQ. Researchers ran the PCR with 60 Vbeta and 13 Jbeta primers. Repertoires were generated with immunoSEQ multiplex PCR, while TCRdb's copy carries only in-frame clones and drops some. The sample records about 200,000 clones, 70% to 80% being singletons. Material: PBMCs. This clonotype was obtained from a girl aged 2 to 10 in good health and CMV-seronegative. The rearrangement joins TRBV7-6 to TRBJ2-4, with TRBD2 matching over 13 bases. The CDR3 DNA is TGTGCCAGCAGCTTAGAGTTTGGGACTAGCGGGACCACCAAAAACATTCAGTACTTC. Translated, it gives CASSLEFGTSGTTKNIQYF.